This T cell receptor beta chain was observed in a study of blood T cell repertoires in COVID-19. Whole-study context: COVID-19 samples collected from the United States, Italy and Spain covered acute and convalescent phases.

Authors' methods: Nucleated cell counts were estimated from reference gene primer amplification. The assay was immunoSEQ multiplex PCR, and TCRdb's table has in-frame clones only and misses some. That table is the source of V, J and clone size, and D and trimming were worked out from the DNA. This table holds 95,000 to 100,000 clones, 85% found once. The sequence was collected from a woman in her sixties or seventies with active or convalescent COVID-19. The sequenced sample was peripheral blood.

The CDR3 DNA reads as TGTGCCAGCAGCCTACCGGGGTCTACAATGTTGCAGTTCTTC. It translates to CASSLPGSTMLQFF. The rearrangement links TRBV5-6 to TRBJ2-1; perhaps TRBD2 as D (5 bases). Germline V gives CDR1 SGHDT, CDR2 YYEEEE. This CDR3 is 14 amino acids long. Trimming shortened V by 4 bases and J by 12 bases, and 20 bases separated the two germline ends.